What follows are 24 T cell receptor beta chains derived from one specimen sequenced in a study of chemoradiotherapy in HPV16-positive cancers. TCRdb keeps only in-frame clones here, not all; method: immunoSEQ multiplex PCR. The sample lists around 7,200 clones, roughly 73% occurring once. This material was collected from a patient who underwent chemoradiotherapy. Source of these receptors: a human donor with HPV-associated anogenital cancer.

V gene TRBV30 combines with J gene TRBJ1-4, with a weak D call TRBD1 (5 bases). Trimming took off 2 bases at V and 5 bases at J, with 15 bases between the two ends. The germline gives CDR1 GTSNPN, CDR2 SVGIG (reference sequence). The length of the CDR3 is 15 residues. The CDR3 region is CAWSLTTVGNEKLFF. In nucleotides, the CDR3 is TGTGCCTGGAGTCTCACGACAGTCGGGAATGAAAAACTGTTTTTT.

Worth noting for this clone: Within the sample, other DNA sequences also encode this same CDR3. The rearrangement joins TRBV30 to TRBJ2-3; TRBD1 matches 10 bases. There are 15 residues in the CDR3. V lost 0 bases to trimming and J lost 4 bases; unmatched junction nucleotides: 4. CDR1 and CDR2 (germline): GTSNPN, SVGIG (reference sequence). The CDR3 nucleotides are TGTGCCTGGAGTGTCGGACAGGGGGGGGCAGATACGCAGTATTTT. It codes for CAWSVGQGGADTQYF.

The CDR3 DNA reads TGTGCCAGCAGTGGGTCTAGCGGGGCCGATACGCAGTATTTT. As protein: CASSGSSGADTQYF. The chain has TRBV2 and TRBJ2-3; 9 bases agree with TRBD2. The CDR3 consists of 14 residues. Germline V gene lookup returns CDR1 SNHLY and CDR2 FYNNEI. V trimming: 4 bases; J trimming: 6 bases; junction bases outside the gene matches: 5.

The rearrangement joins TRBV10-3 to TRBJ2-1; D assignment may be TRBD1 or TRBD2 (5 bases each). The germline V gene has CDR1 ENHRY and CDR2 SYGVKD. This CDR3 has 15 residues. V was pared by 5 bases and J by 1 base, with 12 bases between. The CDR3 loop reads CAISIGTSSYNEQFF. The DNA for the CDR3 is TGTGCCATCAGTATCGGGACGAGTTCCTACAATGAGCAGTTCTTC.

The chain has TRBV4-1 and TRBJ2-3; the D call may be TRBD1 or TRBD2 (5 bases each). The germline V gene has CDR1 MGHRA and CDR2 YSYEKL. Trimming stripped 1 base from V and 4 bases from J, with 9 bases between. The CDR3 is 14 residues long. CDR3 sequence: CASSQAGSPDTQYF. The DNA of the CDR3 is TGCGCCAGCAGCCAAGCAGGGAGCCCAGATACGCAGTATTTT.

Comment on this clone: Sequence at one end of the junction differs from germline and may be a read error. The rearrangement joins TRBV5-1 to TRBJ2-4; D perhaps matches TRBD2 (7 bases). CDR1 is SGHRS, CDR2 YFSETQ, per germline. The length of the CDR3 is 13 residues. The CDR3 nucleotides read TGCGCCAGCAGCTTGGGCGTGTGGGGGGGCCGGCACTTC. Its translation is CASSLGVWGGRHF. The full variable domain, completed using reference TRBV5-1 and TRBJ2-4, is KAGVTQTPRYLIKTRGQQVTLSCSPISGHRSVSWYQQTPGQGLQFLFEYFSETQRNKGNFPGRFSGRQFSNSRSEMNVSTLELGDSALYLCASSLGVWGGRHFGAGTRLSVL.

The CDR3 DNA follows: TGTGCCAGCAGCCGAACAGGGGCGACTAATGAAAAACTGTTTTTT. Amino acid sequence: CASSRTGATNEKLFF. The V call is TRBV14, the J call TRBJ1-4, with 7 bases lining up with TRBD1. Looked up from germline, CDR1 is SGHDN and CDR2 is FVKESK. Trimming at V came to 4 bases and at J to 2 bases, leaving 4 bases not matched to a gene. CDR3 length: 15 amino acids.

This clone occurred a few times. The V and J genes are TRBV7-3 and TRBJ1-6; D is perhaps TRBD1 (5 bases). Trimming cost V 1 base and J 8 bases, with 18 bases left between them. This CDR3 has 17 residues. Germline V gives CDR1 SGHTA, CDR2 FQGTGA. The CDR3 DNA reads TGTGCCAGCAGCTTAATAAGGGGACCGAGTCTCGATTCACCCCTCCACTTT. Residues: CASSLIRGPSLDSPLHF.

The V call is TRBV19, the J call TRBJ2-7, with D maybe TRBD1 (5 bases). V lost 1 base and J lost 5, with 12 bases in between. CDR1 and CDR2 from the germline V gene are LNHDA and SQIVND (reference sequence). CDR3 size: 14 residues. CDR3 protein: CASSIGGVKNEQYF. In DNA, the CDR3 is TGTGCCAGTAGTATAGGGGGCGTTAAGAACGAGCAGTACTTC.

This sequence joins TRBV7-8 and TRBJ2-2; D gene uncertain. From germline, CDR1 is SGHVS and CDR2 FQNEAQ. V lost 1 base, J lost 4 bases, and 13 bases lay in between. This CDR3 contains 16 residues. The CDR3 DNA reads TGTGCCAGCAGCTTAGAAGCCCTACGCGGCACCGGGGAGCTGTTTTTT. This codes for CASSLEALRGTGELFF.

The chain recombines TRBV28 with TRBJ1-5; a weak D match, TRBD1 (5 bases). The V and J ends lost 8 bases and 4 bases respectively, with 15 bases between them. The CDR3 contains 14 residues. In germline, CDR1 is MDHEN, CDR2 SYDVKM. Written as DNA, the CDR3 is TGTGCCAGCGGGGGGTGGCAAAATAATCAGCCCCAGCATTTT. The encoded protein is CASGGWQNNQPQHF.

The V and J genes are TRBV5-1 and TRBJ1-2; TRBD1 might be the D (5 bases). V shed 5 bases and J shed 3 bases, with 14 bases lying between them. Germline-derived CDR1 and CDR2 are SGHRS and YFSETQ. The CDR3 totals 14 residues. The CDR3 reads CASSFGTADYGYTF. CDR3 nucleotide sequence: TGCGCCAGCAGTTTCGGGACGGCCGACTATGGCTACACCTTC.

The CDR3 bases are TGCGCCAGCAGTTTACCGACAGATGGACTAGCGACCATCGGGACCCAGTACTTC. Translating gives CASSLPTDGLATIGTQYF. This chain joins TRBV5-1 and TRBJ2-5, with 9 bases lining up with TRBD2. This CDR3 is built from 18 residues. With V trimmed by 5 bases and J by 7 bases, 21 bases remained unmatched. Germline CDR1 and CDR2: SGHRS and YFSETQ.

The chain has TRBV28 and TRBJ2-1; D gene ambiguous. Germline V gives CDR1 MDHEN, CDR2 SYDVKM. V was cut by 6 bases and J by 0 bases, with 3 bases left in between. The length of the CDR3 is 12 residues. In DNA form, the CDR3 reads TGTGCCAGCAGGAGCTCCTACAATGAGCAGTTCTTC. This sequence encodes CASRSSYNEQFF.

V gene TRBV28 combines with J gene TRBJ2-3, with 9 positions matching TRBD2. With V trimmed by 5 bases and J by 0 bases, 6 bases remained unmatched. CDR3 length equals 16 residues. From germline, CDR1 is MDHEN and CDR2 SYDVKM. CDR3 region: CASSPLGTSSTDTQYF. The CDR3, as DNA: TGTGCCAGCAGTCCACTCGGGACTAGCAGCACAGATACGCAGTATTTT.

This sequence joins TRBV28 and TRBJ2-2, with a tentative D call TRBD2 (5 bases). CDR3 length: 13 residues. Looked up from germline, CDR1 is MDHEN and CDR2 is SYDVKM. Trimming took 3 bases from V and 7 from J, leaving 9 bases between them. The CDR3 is CASSLREDGELFF. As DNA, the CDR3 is TGTGCCAGCAGTTTGAGGGAAGACGGGGAGCTGTTTTTT.

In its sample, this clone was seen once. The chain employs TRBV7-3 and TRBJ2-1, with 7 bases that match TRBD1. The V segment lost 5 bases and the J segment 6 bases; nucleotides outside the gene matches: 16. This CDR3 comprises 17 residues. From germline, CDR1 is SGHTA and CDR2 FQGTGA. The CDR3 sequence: CASSPDPRGGQFNEQFF. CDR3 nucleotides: TGTGCCAGCAGCCCTGACCCCCGAGGGGGCCAATTCAATGAGCAGTTCTTC.

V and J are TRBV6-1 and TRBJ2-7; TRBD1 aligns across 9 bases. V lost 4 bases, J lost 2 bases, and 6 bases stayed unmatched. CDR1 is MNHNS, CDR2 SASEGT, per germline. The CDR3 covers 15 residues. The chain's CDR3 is CASSARTGETYEQYF. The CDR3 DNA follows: TGTGCCAGCAGTGCTCGGACAGGGGAGACCTACGAGCAGTACTTC.

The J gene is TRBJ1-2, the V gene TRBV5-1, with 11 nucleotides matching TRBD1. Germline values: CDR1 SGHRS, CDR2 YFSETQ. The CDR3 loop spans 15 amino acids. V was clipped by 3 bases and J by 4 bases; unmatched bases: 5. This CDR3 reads CASSSGTGGFYGYTF. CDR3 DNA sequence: TGCGCCAGCAGCTCCGGGACAGGGGGATTCTATGGCTACACCTTC.

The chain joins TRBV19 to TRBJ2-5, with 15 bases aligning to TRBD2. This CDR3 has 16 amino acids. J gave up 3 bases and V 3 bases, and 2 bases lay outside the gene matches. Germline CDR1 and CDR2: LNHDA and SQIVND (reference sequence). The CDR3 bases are TGTGCCAGTAGTATCTGGACTAGCGGGGGGGAAGAGACCCAGTACTTC. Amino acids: CASSIWTSGGEETQYF. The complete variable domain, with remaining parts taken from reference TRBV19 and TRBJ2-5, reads DGGITQSPKYLFRKEGQNVTLSCEQNLNHDAMYWYRQDPGQGLRLIYYSQIVNDFQKGDIAEGYSVSREKKESFPLTVTSAQKNPTAFYLCASSIWTSGGEETQYFGPGTRLLVL.

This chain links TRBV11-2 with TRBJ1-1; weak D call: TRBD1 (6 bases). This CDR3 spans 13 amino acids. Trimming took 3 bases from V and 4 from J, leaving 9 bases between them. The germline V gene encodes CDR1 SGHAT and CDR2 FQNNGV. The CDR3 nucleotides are TGTGCCAGCAGCTTTACAGGGCCCACTGAAGCTTTCTTT. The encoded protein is CASSFTGPTEAFF.

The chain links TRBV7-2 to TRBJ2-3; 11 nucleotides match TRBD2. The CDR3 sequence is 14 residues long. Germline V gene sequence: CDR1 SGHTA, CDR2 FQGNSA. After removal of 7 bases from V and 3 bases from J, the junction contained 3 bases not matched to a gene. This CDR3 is CASNVAGGTDTQYF. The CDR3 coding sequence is TGTGCCAGCAACGTAGCGGGGGGGACAGATACGCAGTATTTT.

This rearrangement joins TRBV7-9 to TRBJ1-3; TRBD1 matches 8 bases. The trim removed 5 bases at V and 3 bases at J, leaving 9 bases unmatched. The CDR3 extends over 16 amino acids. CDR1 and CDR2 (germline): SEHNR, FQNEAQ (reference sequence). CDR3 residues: CASSTGQGLLGNTIYF. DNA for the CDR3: TGTGCCAGCAGCACAGGACAGGGCCTACTTGGAAACACCATATATTTT. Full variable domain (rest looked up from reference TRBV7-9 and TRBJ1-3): DTGVSQNPRHKITKRGQNVTFRCDPISEHNRLYWYRQTLGQGPEFLTYFQNEAQLEKSRLLSDRFSAERPKGSFSTLEIQRTEQGDSAMYLCASSTGQGLLGNTIYFGEGSWLTVV.

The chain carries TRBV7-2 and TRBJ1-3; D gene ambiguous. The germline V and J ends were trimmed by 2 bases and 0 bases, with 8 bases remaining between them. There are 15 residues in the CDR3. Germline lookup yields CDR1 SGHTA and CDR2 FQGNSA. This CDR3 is CASSLMGSSGNTIYF. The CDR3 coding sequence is TGTGCCAGCAGCTTAATGGGCAGCTCTGGAAACACCATATATTTT.